These T cell receptor beta chains were read from a single sample in a study of shared clonotypes between healthy human individuals. Profiling relied on immunoSEQ multiplex PCR, and the TCRdb table lists in-frame clones only, not all of them. The profile shows about 2.4 million clones, 90% to 95% of them singletons. Sequenced sample: naive CD4+ T cells sorted from blood. All receptors come from a man younger than 35 in good health. Both conserved end residues are part of each CDR3. A D gene is named only where the DNA matches it firmly. Rows may omit the clone size; those that give it use once, few, many or a size class.

TRBV27	.	TRBD2	TRBJ2-3	CASSLYRTSGSTRLVRGADTQYF	TGTGCCAGCAGTTTATACCGGACTAGCGGGAGTACCCGGTTAGTCCGCGGCGCAGATACGCAGTATTTT
TRBV5-4	.	TRBD2	TRBJ2-3	CASSSSQRGAGTDTQYF	TGTGCCAGCAGCTCTAGTCAGCGGGGGGCCGGTACAGATACGCAGTATTTT
TRBV18	.	.	TRBJ1-5	CASSPESGNQPQHF	TGTGCCAGCTCACCTGAATCGGGCAATCAGCCCCAGCATTTT
TRBV6-6	.	TRBD2	TRBJ2-7	CASSYSRGAYEQYF	TGTGCCAGCAGTTACTCCCGGGGGGCCTACGAGCAGTACTTC
TRBV6-6	.	.	TRBJ1-6	CASSYSRTAYNSPLHF	TGTGCCAGCAGTTACTCGAGAACAGCTTATAATTCACCCCTCCACTTT
TRBV6-5	.	TRBD1	TRBJ1-2	CASSYDRDTRGYTF	TGTGCCAGCAGTTACGACAGGGACACACGAGGCTACACCTTC
TRBV19	.	TRBD1	TRBJ1-2	CATKPQGINYGYTF	TGTGCCACAAAACCACAGGGGATTAACTATGGCTACACCTTC
TRBV10-1	.	.	TRBJ2-1	CARPPITTRTILTSSYNEQFF	TGCGCCAGGCCGCCGATAACGACTCGGACAATCTTAACTAGCTCCTACAATGAGCAGTTCTTC
TRBV27	.	TRBD1	TRBJ2-5	CASSFAGGQETQYF	TGTGCCAGCAGTTTTGCAGGGGGCCAAGAGACCCAGTACTTC
TRBV7-2	.	.	TRBJ1-3	CASSSTAAGHSGNTIYF	TGTGCCAGCAGCTCGACTGCCGCTGGCCACTCTGGAAACACCATATATTTT
TRBV10-1	.	TRBD2	TRBJ2-3	CASSDPAGEGTDTQYF	TGCGCCAGCAGTGACCCAGCGGGAGAAGGCACAGATACGCAGTATTTT
TRBV5-6	once	.	TRBJ1-3	CASSLGAYPGNTIYF	TGTGCCAGCAGCTTAGGGGCCTACCCTGGAAACACCATATATTTT
TRBV9	.	TRBD1	TRBJ1-2	CASSVGRDRAGGYTF	TGTGCCAGCAGCGTCGGCCGGGACAGGGCCGGCGGCTACACCTTC